This TCR beta chain was recorded in a study of T-cell memory formation after mild COVID-19. This clonotype has ten or more counts. TCRdb called the 5' RACE reads again in MiXCR, with one record for every CDR3 protein. This sample has a few hundred thousand distinct CDR3 sequences, with around a tenth found just once. This CDR3 is built from 15 residues. The V end was cut by 6 bases, the J end by 3 bases, with 16 bases between. Germline V gene sequence: CDR1 LGHDT, CDR2 YNNKEL (reference sequence). This clonotype originated in a man aged 18 to 29 who had mild COVID-19 (a few samples of this study predate the infection). Cell type and time point are not known. The sequenced sample was PBMCs or a T cell subset sorted from them (not recorded which). The chain carries TRBV3-1 and TRBJ2-3, with TRBD1 as a possible D gene (5 bases). The CDR3 bases are TGTGCCAGCAGTCCGACAGTGGGTCATACAGATACGCAGTATTTT. It specifies CASSPTVGHTDTQYF.